This T cell receptor beta chain was recovered during a study of blood T cell repertoires in COVID-19. As for the study in general: In each case, the material was cDNA or gDNA derived from T cells, B-cell-depleted T cells, or PBMCs.

The germline gives CDR1 MNHEY, CDR2 SVGAGI. The CDR3 consists of 13 residues. Trimming took off 4 bases at V and 4 bases at J, with 8 bases between the two ends. How the authors handled the data: Amplifying reference gene primers gave estimates of nucleated cell counts. Profiled with immunoSEQ multiplex PCR; TCRdb holds only in-frame clones, not every one. The V and J calls and clone size are taken from that table; D and trimming were inferred from the DNA. This table has 35,000 or so clones, approximately 86% appearing once. Sequencing was performed on peripheral blood. This receptor was identified in a man in his 70s with acute or convalescent COVID-19. The chain recombines TRBV6-5 with TRBJ1-3, with unresolved D. CDR3 in DNA: TGTGCCAGCAGTTCAGAGCGCGGAAACACCATATATTTT. This encodes CASSSERGNTIYF.